Shown below are 5 T cell receptor beta chains from a single sample sequenced in a study of blood T cell repertoires in COVID-19. Profiled with immunoSEQ multiplex PCR; TCRdb holds only in-frame clones, not every one. The sample records approximately 51,000 clones, more than 75% being singletons. Material: peripheral blood. These receptor sequences come from a man in his forties or fifties with active COVID-19.

The CDR3 bases are TGTGCCAGCAGCTTACCCGCCAGGGGCAACTCCTACGAGCAGTACTTC. Amino acids: CASSLPARGNSYEQYF. The chain combines TRBV7-2 with TRBJ2-7; D possibly corresponds to TRBD1 (6 bases). This CDR3 has 16 amino acids. Germline values: CDR1 SGHTA, CDR2 FQGNSA. The ends were cut back, 2 bases at V and 0 bases at J, with 14 bases in the middle. The variable domain in full, with the rest retrieved from reference TRBV7-2 and TRBJ2-7, is GAGVSQSPSNKVTEKGKDVELRCDPISGHTALYWYRQSLGQGLEFLIYFQGNSAPDKSGLPSDRFSAERTGGSVSTLTIQRTQQEDSAVYLCASSLPARGNSYEQYFGPGTRLTVT.

The chain has TRBV4-3 and TRBJ2-1, with 7 positions matching TRBD2. Germline CDR1 reads LGHNA; CDR2 reads YSLEER. CDR3 length: 17 amino acids. The V gene end was trimmed by 0 bases and the J gene end by 8 bases; junction bases not matched to a gene: 13. The CDR3 bases are TGCGCCAGCAGCCAAGATCGGCCGACTAGCATCACCCATGAGCAGTTCTTC. Translating it yields CASSQDRPTSITHEQFF.

This rearrangement joins TRBV29-1 to TRBJ2-7; 10 bases align to TRBD1. The length of the CDR3 is 13 residues. With V trimmed by 3 bases and J by 6 bases, 5 bases remained unmatched. Germline loops: CDR1 SQVTM, CDR2 ANQGSEA. The CDR3 coding sequence is TGCAGCGTTGAGGGGACAGGGGATGGCGAGCAGTACTTC. As protein: CSVEGTGDGEQYF.

This clone has a single count. The rearrangement links TRBV6-5 to TRBJ1-3; D not resolved. V lost 4 bases to trimming and J lost 9 bases, with 19 bases between them. This CDR3 has 15 amino acids. Germline V gives CDR1 MNHEY, CDR2 SVGAGI. The CDR3 region is CASSLETSPRSTIYF. CDR3 in DNA: TGTGCCAGCAGTTTAGAGACTTCTCCCAGAAGCACCATATATTTT.

The V and J genes are TRBV29-1 and TRBJ2-5; no clear D. V dropped 8 bases and J dropped 2 bases, with 15 bases sitting between them. Germline loops: CDR1 SQVTM, CDR2 ANQGSEA. The CDR3 consists of 13 residues. The CDR3 DNA reads as TGCAGCACAAAAAAGCCCGGGCAAGAGACCCAGTACTTC. It yields the protein CSTKKPGQETQYF.